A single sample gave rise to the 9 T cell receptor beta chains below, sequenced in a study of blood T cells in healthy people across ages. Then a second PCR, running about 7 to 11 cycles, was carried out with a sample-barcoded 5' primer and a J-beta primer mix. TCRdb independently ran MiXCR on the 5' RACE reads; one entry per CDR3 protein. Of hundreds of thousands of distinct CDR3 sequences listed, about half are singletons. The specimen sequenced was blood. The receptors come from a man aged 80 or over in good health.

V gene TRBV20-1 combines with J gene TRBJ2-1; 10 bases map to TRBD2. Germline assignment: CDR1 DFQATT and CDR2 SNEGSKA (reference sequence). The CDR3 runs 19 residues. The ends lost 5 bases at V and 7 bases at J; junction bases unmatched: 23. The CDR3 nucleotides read TGCAGTGCTCCCAGAGGGGCCCTAGCGGGGGATTATAGAACGAATGAGCAGTTCTTC. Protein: CSAPRGALAGDYRTNEQFF.

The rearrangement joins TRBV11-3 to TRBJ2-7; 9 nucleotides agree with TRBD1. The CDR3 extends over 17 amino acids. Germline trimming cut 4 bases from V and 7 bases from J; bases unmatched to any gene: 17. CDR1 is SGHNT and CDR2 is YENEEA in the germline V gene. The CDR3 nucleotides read TGTGCCAGCAGCTACCTCCCCCGGGACAGGGTCGACAATGAGCAGTACTTC. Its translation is CASSYLPRDRVDNEQYF.

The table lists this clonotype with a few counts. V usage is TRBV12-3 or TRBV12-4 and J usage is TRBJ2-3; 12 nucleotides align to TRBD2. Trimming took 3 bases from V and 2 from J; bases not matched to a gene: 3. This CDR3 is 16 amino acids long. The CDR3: CASSFRLAGVTDTQYF. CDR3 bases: TGTGCCAGCAGTTTTCGACTAGCGGGAGTCACAGATACGCAGTATTTT.

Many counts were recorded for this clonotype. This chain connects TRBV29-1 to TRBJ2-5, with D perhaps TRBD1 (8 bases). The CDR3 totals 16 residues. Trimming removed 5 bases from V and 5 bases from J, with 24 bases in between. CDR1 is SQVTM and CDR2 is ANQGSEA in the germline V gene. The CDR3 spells CSVPRGPDRGGETQYF. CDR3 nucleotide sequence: TGCAGCGTTCCTCGGGGCCCCGACAGGGGAGGGGAGACCCAGTACTTC. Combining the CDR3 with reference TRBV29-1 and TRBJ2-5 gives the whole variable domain SAVISQKPSRDICQRGTSLTIQCQVDSQVTMMFWYRQQPGQSLTLIATANQGSEATYESGFVIDKFPISRPNLTFSTLTVSNMSPEDSSIYLCSVPRGPDRGGETQYFGPGTRLLVL.

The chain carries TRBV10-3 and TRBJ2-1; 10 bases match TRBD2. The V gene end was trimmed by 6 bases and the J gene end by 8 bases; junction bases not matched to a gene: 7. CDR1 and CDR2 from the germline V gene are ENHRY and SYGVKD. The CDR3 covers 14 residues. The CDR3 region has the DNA TGTGCCATCAGCCAGTCCCTAGCGGGGGATGAGCAGTTCTTC. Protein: CAISQSLAGDEQFF.

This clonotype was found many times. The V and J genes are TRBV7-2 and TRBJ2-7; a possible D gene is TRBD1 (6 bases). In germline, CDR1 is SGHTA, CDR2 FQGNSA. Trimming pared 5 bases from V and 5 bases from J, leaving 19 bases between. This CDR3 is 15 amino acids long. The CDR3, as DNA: TGTGCCAGCAGCCCAACAGGGACGGGGCTGCACGAGCAGTACTTC. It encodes CASSPTGTGLHEQYF.

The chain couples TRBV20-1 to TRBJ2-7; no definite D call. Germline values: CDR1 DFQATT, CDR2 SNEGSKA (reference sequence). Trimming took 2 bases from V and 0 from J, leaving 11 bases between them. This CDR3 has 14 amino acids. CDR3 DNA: TGCAGTGCTAGACAACCGGCAGGCTCCTACGAGCAGTACTTC. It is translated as CSARQPAGSYEQYF.

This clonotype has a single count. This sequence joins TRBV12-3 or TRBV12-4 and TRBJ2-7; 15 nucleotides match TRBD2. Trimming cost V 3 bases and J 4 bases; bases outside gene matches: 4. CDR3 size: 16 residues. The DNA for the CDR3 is TGTGCCAGCAGTTTCTCCGGACTAGCGGGAGGGTACGAGCAGTACTTC. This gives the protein CASSFSGLAGGYEQYF.

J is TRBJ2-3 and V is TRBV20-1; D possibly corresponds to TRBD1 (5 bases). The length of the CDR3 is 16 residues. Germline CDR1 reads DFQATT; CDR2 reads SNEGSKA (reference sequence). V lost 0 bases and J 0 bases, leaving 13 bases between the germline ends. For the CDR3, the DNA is TGCAGTGCTAGAGATCCTTGGGGCTTTAGCACAGATACGCAGTATTTT. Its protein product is CSARDPWGFSTDTQYF.